One sample yielded the 18 T cell receptor beta chains listed below, sequenced in a study of cytomegalovirus exposure and HLA in healthy donors. Primers included in the PCR were 60 Vbeta and 13 Jbeta primers. Data came from immunoSEQ multiplex PCR; TCRdb stores just in-frame clones and leaves some out. The sample lists about 180,000 clones; about 80% were seen once. The specimen sequenced was PBMCs. The receptors originated from a man between 40 and 49 years old in good health and CMV-seropositive.

This chain joins TRBV10-1 and TRBJ1-1; TRBD1 matches at 7 bases. Germline V gene lookup returns CDR1 WNHNN and CDR2 SYGVQD (reference sequence). Losses at the gene ends were 7 bases for V and 1 base for J; bases not matched to a gene: 0. CDR3 length: 12 residues. CDR3 sequence: CASNRGNTEAFF. The DNA of the CDR3 is TGCGCCAGCAACAGGGGGAACACTGAAGCTTTCTTT.

The J gene is TRBJ2-1, the V gene TRBV5-1, with 10 bases that match TRBD2. V lost 0 bases, J lost 4 bases, and 4 bases stayed unmatched. The germline gives CDR1 SGHRS, CDR2 YFSETQ. The CDR3 is 16 amino acids. For the CDR3, the DNA is TGCGCCAGCAGCTTGGGACTAGCGGGTTTTTACAATGAGCAGTTCTTC. This sequence encodes CASSLGLAGFYNEQFF.

This clone appeared a few times. The chain links TRBV6-5 to TRBJ2-1; maybe TRBD2 (5 bases). Germline CDR1 MNHEY, CDR2 SVGAGI. Trimming stripped 5 bases from V and 4 bases from J, with 15 bases between. CDR3 length equals 15 residues. This CDR3 is CASSAARSGYNEQFF. The CDR3 bases are TGTGCCAGCAGTGCCGCGAGAAGCGGATACAATGAGCAGTTCTTC.

The chain joins TRBV5-6 to TRBJ2-1, with TRBD2 matching over 11 bases. The CDR3 has 14 amino acids. Germline V CDR1 and CDR2: SGHDT, YYEEEE. V shed 1 base and J 7 bases; nucleotides not matched to a gene: 1. DNA for the CDR3: TGTGCCAGCAGCTTGACTAGCGGGAGTAATGAGCAGTTCTTC. Its translation is CASSLTSGSNEQFF.

Note on this clone: One end of the junction varies from germline; a read error may be responsible. The chain employs TRBV4-1 and TRBJ2-6; D unresolved. Per germline, CDR1 MGHRA and CDR2 YSYEKL. The CDR3 is 16 amino acids. CDR3 protein: CASTQAAVSGANVLTF. In nucleotides, the CDR3 is TGCGCCAGCACCCAAGCCGCAGTCTCTGGGGCCAACGTCCTGACTTTC.

The V call is TRBV27, the J call TRBJ2-5; 10 bases map to TRBD2. Germline CDR1 and CDR2: MNHEY and SMNVEV (reference sequence). There are 19 residues in the CDR3. Trimming cost V 7 bases and J 4 bases; bases outside gene matches: 21. The CDR3 nucleotides read TGTGCCAGCAAGCAGTACGCCCTAGCGGGAGTAGGGAACTCAGAGACCCAGTACTTC. Its protein is CASKQYALAGVGNSETQYF.

With regard to this clone: Sequence at one end of the junction differs from germline and may be a read error. This chain uses TRBV5-1 with TRBJ2-7, with D perhaps matching TRBD2 (6 bases). The length of the CDR3 is 13 residues. CDR1 and CDR2 from the germline V gene are SGHRS and YFSETQ. The CDR3 here is CASSPAGTPQRHF. CDR3 DNA: TGCGCCAGCAGCCCTGCCGGGACTCCTCAAAGGCACTTC.

Notes on this clone: A junction boundary mismatches the germline segment, possibly from a read error. The chain carries TRBV5-6 and TRBJ2-7; 8 nucleotides align to TRBD1. Germline V lookup: CDR1 SGHDT, CDR2 YYEEEE. CDR3 length: 12 residues. The CDR3, as DNA: TGTGCCAGCAGCTTGGGGGACAGGATGACTCACTTC. Its translation: CASSLGDRMTHF.

This clone was counted between two and nine times. Different DNA sequences within this sample yield the same CDR3. This chain connects TRBV5-1 to TRBJ2-1; no clear D. The germline gives CDR1 SGHRS, CDR2 YFSETQ. This CDR3 is 14 amino acids long. The V and J ends lost 4 bases and 0 bases respectively, with 8 bases between them. Here the CDR3 DNA reads TGCGCCAGCAGCCCTTATAGCTCCTACAATGAGCAGTTCTTC. It encodes CASSPYSSYNEQFF.

This rearrangement joins TRBV7-6 to TRBJ2-2; D is possibly TRBD1 (6 bases). Per the germline V gene, CDR1 is SGHVS and CDR2 is FNYEAQ. CDR3 length equals 16 residues. V lost 5 bases, J lost 2 bases, and 15 bases lay in between. The DNA for the CDR3 is TGTGCCAGCAGCCCCGGGACATCTGTAAACACCGGGGAGCTGTTTTTT. Translated: CASSPGTSVNTGELFF.

The chain combines TRBV29-1 with TRBJ2-5; no clear D gene. V was clipped by 1 base and J by 6 bases, with 21 bases between them. The germline CDR1 and CDR2 sequences are SQVTM and ANQGSEA. The CDR3 has 16 amino acids. The CDR3 coding sequence is TGCAGCGTTGAAGGGGTCCCCGCCGACATGAGACAGACCCAGTACTTC. Its translation: CSVEGVPADMRQTQYF.

The chain links TRBV7-3 to TRBJ2-1; 8 bases fit TRBD1. From germline, CDR1 is SGHTA and CDR2 FQGTGA. Trimming removed 5 bases from V and 12 bases from J; junction bases left unmatched: 15. The CDR3 totals 15 residues. DNA of the CDR3: TGTGCCAGCAGCACGAAGGCATCGGGACAGGTGGGGCAGTTCTTC. Its translation: CASSTKASGQVGQFF.

This clone was counted only a few times. CDR3 sequence reads: CASSQHPGGRNEKLFF. In DNA form, the CDR3 reads TGCGCCAGCAGCCAACACCCAGGGGGCCGGAATGAAAAACTGTTTTTT. V and J are TRBV4-1 and TRBJ1-4, with 8 nucleotides matching TRBD1. The trim removed 2 bases at V and 5 bases at J, leaving 7 bases unmatched. The CDR3 spans 16 residues. Germline values: CDR1 MGHRA, CDR2 YSYEKL.

The V and J genes are TRBV5-1 and TRBJ2-6, with 7 bases identical to TRBD1. Per the germline V gene, CDR1 is SGHRS and CDR2 is YFSETQ. The CDR3 spans 16 residues. The V and J ends lost 4 bases and 2 bases, in that order; junction bases with no gene match: 6. CDR3 nucleotide sequence: TGCGCCAGCAGCCCCGGACAGGAGGCTGGGGCCAACGTCCTGACTTTC. Protein: CASSPGQEAGANVLTF. The full variable domain, completed using reference TRBV5-1 and TRBJ2-6, is KAGVTQTPRYLIKTRGQQVTLSCSPISGHRSVSWYQQTPGQGLQFLFEYFSETQRNKGNFPGRFSGRQFSNSRSEMNVSTLELGDSALYLCASSPGQEAGANVLTFGAGSRLTVL.

Only one count was recorded for this clone. The chain recombines TRBV5-1 with TRBJ2-5; the match to TRBD2 covers 9 bases. The assigned J gene may be wrong: the sequence end matches TRBJ2-7 better. Germline loops: CDR1 SGHRS, CDR2 YFSETQ. The CDR3 totals 15 residues. In nucleotides, the CDR3 is TGCGCCAGCAGCTTCACCGGGACTAGCAGCTACGAGCAGTACTTC. It translates to CASSFTGTSSYEQYF.

V and J are TRBV19 and TRBJ2-3; possible D gene TRBD1, 5 bases. CDR3 length: 18 amino acids. V lost 2 bases and J lost 0, with 18 bases in between. CDR1 LNHDA and CDR2 SQIVND come from the germline V gene (reference sequence). The CDR3 DNA reads TGTGCCAGTAGTATACAGGGTCTCGAGCAGACTAGCACAGATACGCAGTATTTT. As protein: CASSIQGLEQTSTDTQYF.

The gene calls are TRBV30 and TRBJ1-1; D is perhaps TRBD1 (6 bases). This CDR3 has 12 amino acids. In germline, CDR1 is GTSNPN, CDR2 SVGIG (reference sequence). With 0 bases removed from V and 10 bases from J, the gap between germline ends came to 12 bases. The chain's CDR3 is CAWSVSEQGAFF. In DNA form, the CDR3 reads TGTGCCTGGAGTGTTTCCGAACAGGGAGCTTTCTTT.

V and J are TRBV10-3 and TRBJ2-5; 9 bases align to TRBD1. The germline gives CDR1 ENHRY, CDR2 SYGVKD. The CDR3 spans 16 residues. Trimming cost V 8 bases and J 5 bases; bases outside gene matches: 15. In DNA form, the CDR3 reads TGTGCCATCGCCTCGTCTCCGGGACAGGGAGGCGAGACCCAGTACTTC. Protein sequence: CAIASSPGQGGETQYF.